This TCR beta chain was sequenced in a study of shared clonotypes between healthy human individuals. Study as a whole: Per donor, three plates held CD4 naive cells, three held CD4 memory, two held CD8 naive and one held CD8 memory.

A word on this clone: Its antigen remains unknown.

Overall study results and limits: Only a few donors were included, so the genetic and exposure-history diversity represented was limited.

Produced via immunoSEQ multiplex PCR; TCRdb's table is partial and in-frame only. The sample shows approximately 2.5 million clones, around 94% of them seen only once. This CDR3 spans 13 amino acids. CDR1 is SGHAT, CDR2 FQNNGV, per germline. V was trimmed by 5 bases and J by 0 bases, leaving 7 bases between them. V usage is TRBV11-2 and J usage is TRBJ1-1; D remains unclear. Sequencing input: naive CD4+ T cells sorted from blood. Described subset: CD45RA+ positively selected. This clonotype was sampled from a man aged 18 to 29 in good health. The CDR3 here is CASSPGVNTEAFF. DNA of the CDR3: TGTGCCAGCAGCCCAGGTGTGAACACTGAAGCTTTCTTT.